This is a list of T cell receptor beta chains from one sample in a study of OX40 agonist ivuxolimab in advanced cancers. Sequencing was performed with immunoSEQ multiplex PCR; in TCRdb, only in-frame clones are kept and a portion is missing. The sample yields 53,000 or so clones, about 77% seen once. The sample consisted of CD4+ or CD8+ T cells sorted from blood, taken in a trial of the OX40 agonist ivuxolimab. Receptor source: an adult with an advanced solid tumor such as melanoma, head and neck, liver or kidney cancer. Both conserved end residues are part of each CDR3. Fields, in order: V gene, D gene, J gene, clone size, CDR3 protein, CDR3 DNA. D genes are given only for firm matches. A clone size is listed for some rows: how often the clone was seen (once, few, many), or a class if it is expanded.

V: TRBV5-1
D: TRBD1
J: TRBJ1-1
size: -
CDR3: CASSLSGGRTEAFF
DNA: TGCGCCAGCAGCCTTTCAGGGGGCCGGACTGAAGCTTTCTTT

V: TRBV2
D: -
J: TRBJ2-7
size: once
CDR3: CASSLRPDYYEQYF
DNA: TGTGCCAGCAGTCTCCGGCCGGACTACTACGAGCAGTACTTC

V: TRBV7-9
D: -
J: TRBJ1-1
size: -
CDR3: CASTLVAFPGNEAFF
DNA: TGTGCCAGCACCCTGGTGGCGTTCCCAGGAAATGAAGCTTTCTTT

V: TRBV28
D: TRBD2
J: TRBJ2-7
size: -
CDR3: CASSLGTSSYEQYF
DNA: TGTGCCAGCAGTTTAGGGACTAGCTCCTACGAGCAGTACTTC

V: TRBV6-1
D: -
J: TRBJ1-1
size: -
CDR3: CASSEVGTEAFF
DNA: TGTGCCAGCAGTGAAGTCGGGACTGAAGCTTTCTTT

V: TRBV28
D: -
J: TRBJ2-1
size: -
CDR3: CASSPSSLGSDEQFF
DNA: TGTGCCAGCAGCCCCAGCAGCTTAGGGTCGGATGAGCAGTTCTTC

V: TRBV27
D: TRBD1
J: TRBJ2-7
size: -
CDR3: CASSRKDREAEQYF
DNA: TGTGCCAGCAGTCGGAAGGACAGGGAGGCCGAGCAGTACTTC

V: TRBV6-4
D: -
J: TRBJ1-2
size: few
CDR3: CASSAGANYGYTF
DNA: TGTGCCAGCAGTGCTGGGGCTAACTATGGCTACACCTTC

V: TRBV2
D: TRBD1
J: TRBJ2-5
size: -
CDR3: CASRGTEETQYF
DNA: TGTGCCAGCAGGGGGACAGAAGAGACCCAGTACTTC

V: TRBV6-6
D: -
J: TRBJ2-7
size: few
CDR3: CASSYSRDFTEQYF
DNA: TGTGCCAGCAGTTACTCACGGGACTTTACCGAGCAGTACTTC